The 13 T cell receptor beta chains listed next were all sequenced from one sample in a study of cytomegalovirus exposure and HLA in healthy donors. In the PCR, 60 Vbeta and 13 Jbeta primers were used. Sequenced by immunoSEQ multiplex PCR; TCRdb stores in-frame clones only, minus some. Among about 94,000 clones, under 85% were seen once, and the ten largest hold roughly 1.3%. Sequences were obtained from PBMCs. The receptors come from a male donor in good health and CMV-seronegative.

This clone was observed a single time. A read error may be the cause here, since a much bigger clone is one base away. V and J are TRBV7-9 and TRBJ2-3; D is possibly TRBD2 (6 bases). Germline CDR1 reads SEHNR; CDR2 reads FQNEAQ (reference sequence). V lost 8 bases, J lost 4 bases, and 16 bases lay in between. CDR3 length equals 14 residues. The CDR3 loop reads CASAVAEEADTQYF. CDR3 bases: TGTGCCAGCGCCGTAGCGGAGGAGGCAGATACGCAGTATTTT.

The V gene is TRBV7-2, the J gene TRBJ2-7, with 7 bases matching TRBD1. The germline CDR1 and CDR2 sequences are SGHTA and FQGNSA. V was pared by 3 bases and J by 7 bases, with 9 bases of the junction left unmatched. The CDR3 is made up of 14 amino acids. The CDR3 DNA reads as TGTGCCAGCAGCTTTACAGGGGTGGAAGTGGAGCAGTACTTC. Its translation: CASSFTGVEVEQYF.

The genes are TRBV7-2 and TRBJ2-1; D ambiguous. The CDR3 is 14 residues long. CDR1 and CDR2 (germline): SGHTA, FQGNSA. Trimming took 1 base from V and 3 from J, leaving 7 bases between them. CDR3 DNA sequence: TGTGCCAGCAGCTTAGGGGCAGTCTACAATGAGCAGTTCTTC. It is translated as CASSLGAVYNEQFF.

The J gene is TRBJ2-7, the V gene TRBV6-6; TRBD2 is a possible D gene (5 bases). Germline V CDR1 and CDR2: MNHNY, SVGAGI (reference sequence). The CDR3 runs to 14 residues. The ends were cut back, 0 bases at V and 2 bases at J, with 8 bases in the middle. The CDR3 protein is CASSYSEVPYEQYF. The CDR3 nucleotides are TGTGCCAGCAGTTACTCGGAGGTCCCCTACGAGCAGTACTTC.

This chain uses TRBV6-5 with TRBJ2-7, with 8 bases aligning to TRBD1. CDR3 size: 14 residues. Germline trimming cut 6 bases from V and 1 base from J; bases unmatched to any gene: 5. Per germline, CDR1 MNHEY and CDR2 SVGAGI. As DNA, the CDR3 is TGTGCCAGCAGGCAAAGACAGGGGTCCTACGAGCAGTACTTC. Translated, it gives CASRQRQGSYEQYF.

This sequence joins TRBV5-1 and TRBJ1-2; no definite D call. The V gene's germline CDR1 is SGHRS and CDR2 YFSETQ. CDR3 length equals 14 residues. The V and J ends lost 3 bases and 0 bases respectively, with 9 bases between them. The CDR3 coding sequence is TGCGCCAGCAGCTCCTCGGAGCCTAACTATGGCTACACCTTC. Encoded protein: CASSSSEPNYGYTF.

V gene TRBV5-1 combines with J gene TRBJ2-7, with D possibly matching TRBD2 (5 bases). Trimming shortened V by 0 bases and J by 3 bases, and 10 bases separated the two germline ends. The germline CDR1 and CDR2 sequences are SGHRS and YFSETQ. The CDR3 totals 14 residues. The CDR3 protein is CASSLGAGFYEQYF. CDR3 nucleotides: TGCGCCAGCAGCTTGGGGGCGGGTTTCTACGAGCAGTACTTC.

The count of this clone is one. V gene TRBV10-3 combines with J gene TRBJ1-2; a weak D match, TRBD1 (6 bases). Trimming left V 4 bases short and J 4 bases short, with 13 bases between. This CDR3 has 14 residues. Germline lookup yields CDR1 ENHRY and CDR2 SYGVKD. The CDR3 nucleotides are TGTGCCATCAGTGCGGACAGTAATCGCTATGGCTACACCTTC. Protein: CAISADSNRYGYTF.

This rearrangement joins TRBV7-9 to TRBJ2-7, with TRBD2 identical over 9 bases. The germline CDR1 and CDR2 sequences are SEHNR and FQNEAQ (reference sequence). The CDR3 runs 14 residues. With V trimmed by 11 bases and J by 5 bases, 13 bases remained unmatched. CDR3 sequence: CAGSGTSSPNEQYF. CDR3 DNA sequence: TGTGCCGGCTCCGGGACTAGCTCCCCCAACGAGCAGTACTTC.

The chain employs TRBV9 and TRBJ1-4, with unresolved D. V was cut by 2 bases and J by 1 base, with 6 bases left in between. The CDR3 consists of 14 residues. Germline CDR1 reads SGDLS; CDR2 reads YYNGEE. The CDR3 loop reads CASSVSGTNEKLFF. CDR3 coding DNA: TGTGCCAGCAGCGTGTCAGGAACTAATGAAAAACTGTTTTTT.

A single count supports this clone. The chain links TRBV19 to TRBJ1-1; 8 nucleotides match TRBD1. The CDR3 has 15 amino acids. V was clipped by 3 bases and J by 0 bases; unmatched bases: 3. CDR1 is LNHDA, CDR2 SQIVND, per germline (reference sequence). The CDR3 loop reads CASSIPGGLNTEAFF. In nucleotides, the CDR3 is TGTGCCAGTAGTATTCCAGGGGGCTTGAACACTGAAGCTTTCTTT.

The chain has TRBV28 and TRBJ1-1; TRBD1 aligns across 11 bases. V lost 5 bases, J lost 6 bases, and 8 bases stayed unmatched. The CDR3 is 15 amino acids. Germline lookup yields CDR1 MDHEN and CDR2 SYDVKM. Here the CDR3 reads CASSGTGGSSAEAFF. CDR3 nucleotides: TGTGCCAGCAGTGGGACAGGGGGTAGTAGCGCTGAAGCTTTCTTT.

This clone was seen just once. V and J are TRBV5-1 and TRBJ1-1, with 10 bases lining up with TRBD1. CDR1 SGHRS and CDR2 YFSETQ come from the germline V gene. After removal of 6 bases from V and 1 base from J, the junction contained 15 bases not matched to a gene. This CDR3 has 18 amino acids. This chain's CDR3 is CASMWDPRDRGPNTEAFF. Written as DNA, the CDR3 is TGCGCCAGCATGTGGGACCCACGGGACAGGGGACCGAACACTGAAGCTTTCTTT. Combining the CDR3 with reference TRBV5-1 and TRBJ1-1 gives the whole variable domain KAGVTQTPRYLIKTRGQQVTLSCSPISGHRSVSWYQQTPGQGLQFLFEYFSETQRNKGNFPGRFSGRQFSNSRSEMNVSTLELGDSALYLCASMWDPRDRGPNTEAFFGQGTRLTVV.